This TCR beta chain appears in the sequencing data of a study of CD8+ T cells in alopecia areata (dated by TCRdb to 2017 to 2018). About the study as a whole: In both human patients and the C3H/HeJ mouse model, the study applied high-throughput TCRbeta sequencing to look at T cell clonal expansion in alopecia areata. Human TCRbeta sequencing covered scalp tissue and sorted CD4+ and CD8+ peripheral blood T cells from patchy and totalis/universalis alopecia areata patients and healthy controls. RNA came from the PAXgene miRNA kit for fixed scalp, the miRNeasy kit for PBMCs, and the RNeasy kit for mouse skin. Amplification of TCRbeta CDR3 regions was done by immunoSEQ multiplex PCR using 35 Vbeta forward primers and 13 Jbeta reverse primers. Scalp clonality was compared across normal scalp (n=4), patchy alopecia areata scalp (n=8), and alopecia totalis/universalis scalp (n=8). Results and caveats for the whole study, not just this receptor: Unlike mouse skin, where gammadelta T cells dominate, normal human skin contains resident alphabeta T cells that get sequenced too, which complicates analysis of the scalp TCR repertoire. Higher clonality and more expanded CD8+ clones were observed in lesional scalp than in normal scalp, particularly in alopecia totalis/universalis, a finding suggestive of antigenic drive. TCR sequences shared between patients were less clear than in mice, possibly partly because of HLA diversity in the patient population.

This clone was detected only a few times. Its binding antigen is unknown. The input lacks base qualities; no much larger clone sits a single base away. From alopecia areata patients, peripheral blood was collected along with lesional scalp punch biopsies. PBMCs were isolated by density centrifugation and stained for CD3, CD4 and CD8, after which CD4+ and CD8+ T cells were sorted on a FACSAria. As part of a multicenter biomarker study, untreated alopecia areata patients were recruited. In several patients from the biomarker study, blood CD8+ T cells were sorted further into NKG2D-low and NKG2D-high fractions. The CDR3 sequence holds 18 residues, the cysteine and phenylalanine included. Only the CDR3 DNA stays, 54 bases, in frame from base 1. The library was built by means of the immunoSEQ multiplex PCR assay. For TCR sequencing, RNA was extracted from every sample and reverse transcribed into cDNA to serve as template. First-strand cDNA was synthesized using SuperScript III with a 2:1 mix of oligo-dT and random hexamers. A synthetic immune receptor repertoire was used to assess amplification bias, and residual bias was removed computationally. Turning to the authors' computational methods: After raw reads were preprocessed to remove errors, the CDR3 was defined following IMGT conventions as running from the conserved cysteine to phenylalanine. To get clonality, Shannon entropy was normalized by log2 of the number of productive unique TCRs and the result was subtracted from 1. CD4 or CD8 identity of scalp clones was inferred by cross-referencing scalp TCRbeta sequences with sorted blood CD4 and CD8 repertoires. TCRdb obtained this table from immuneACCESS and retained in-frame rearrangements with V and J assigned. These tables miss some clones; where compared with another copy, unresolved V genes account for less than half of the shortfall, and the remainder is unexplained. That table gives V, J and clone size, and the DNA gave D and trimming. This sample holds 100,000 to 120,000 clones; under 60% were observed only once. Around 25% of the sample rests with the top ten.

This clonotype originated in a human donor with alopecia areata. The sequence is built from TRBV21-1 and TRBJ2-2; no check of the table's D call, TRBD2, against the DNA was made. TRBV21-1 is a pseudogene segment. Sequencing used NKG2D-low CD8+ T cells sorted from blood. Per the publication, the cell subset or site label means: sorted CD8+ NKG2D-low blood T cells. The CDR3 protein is CASSKVPGLAGNTGELFF. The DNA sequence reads TGTGCCAGCAGCAAAGTCCCGGGACTAGCGGGGAACACCGGGGAGCTGTTTTTT.